This T cell receptor (beta chain) stems from a study of T cell clonotyping in hematopoietic cell transplantation. Study-wide results and limits: Graft donor and pretransplant recipient Inverse Simpson Index values predicted broader posttransplant TCR diversity. CD4 and CD8 repertoire contributions could not be separated without sorting. Pathologically expanded recipient clonotypes increased progressively from day 30 to day 180 as diversity fell. Few recipient clonotypes overlapped donors; over 95% were de novo at given depth.

A word on this clone: Its antigen is undetermined.

CDR3 length: 17 residues. Between the trimmed V and J ends, which lost 3 bases and 5 bases, there was a span of 20 bases. The germline V gene has CDR1 MNHNS and CDR2 SASEGT. Sequencing used immunoSEQ multiplex PCR; TCRdb keeps in-frame clones, though not all of them. The sample gives approximately 42,000 clones, about 95% of which show up once; approximately 0.94% is in the top ten. The chain has TRBV6-1 and TRBJ1-5; D remains unclear. Sequencing was carried out using peripheral blood mononuclear cells. The TCR originated in a man in his thirties or forties in good health. Some clones in this sample may be carry-over from other donors' samples. The chain's CDR3 is CASSEVLGKSGYQPQHF. The CDR3 nucleotides are TGTGCCAGCAGTGAGGTGCTGGGTAAATCAGGTTATCAGCCCCAGCATTTT.